Presented here are 22 T cell receptor beta chains from one specimen sequenced in a study of regulatory T cells in long-lasting Graves disease. Both iRepertoire HTBI primers and Arm-PCR of CDR3 regions were used to build the TCR beta libraries. TCRdb re-analysed the multiplex PCR reads in MiXCR, keeping a single row per CDR3 protein. Found here are about 540,000 distinct CDR3 sequences, around an eighth of them singletons; the top ten hold 10%. Time point noted: newly diagnosed GD, antithyroid drugs for less than 3 months. TCR sequences were obtained from RNA taken from PBMCs. The sample was also reused in another study, on T cells in Graves' hyperthyroidism and ophthalmopathy.

Source: peripheral blood mononuclear cells (PBMCs), taken at new diagnosis, from a patient treated with antithyroid drugs. The source of these receptors is a man aged 25 to 40 with Graves disease.

This clonotype was seen many times. V usage is TRBV5-5 and J usage is TRBJ2-2, with 7 bases identical to TRBD1. The trim removed 4 bases at V and 7 bases at J, leaving 4 bases unmatched. Per the germline V gene, CDR1 is SGHKS and CDR2 is YYEKEE (reference sequence). The CDR3 loop spans 13 amino acids. CDR3 sequence (DNA): TGTGCCAGCAGCGAAGGGGGCTACGGGGAGCTGTTTTTT. Translating gives CASSEGGYGELFF.

This clonotype was picked up many times. The rearrangement joins TRBV6-1 to TRBJ2-5, with D hard to call. Germline V CDR1 and CDR2: MNHNS, SASEGT. Trimming pared 7 bases from V and 3 bases from J, leaving 6 bases between. This CDR3 contains 11 residues. This chain's CDR3 is CASTDEETQYF. The CDR3 region has the DNA TGTGCCAGCACCGACGAAGAGACCCAGTACTTC.

Ten or more counts support this clonotype. The chain recombines TRBV6-1 with TRBJ2-7; D unclear. The germline CDR1 and CDR2 sequences are MNHNS and SASEGT. V was cut by 8 bases and J by 8 bases, with 16 bases left in between. The CDR3 is 12 residues long. The CDR3 bases are TGTGCCAGCCGAGAAGTCCTATACAAGCAGTACTTC. Its protein is CASREVLYKQYF.

This clonotype was counted only a few times. The genes are TRBV12-3 or TRBV12-4 and TRBJ2-3, with D unclear. V was trimmed by 2 bases and J by 8 bases, leaving 17 bases between them. This CDR3 is built from 15 residues. Here the CDR3 DNA reads TGTGCCAGCAGTTTAAGAGCCTCACCGAAAGGTACGCAGTATTTT. Translated, it gives CASSLRASPKGTQYF.

This clonotype was counted ten times or more. V usage is TRBV18 and J usage is TRBJ2-5; no clear D. The CDR3 consists of 13 residues. Germline V gene sequence: CDR1 KGHSH, CDR2 LQKENI. Trimming stripped 4 bases from V and 2 bases from J, with 8 bases between. The CDR3: CASSQGRQETQYF. The DNA for the CDR3 is TGTGCCAGCTCACAGGGAAGGCAAGAGACCCAGTACTTC.

The sample holds many counts of this clonotype. V is TRBV6-1 and J is TRBJ2-2, with D perhaps TRBD1 or TRBD2 (6 bases each). With 7 bases removed from V and 0 bases from J, the gap between germline ends came to 12 bases. The CDR3 sequence is 15 residues long. The V gene's germline CDR1 is MNHNS and CDR2 SASEGT. CDR3 coding DNA: TGTGCCAGCACTCGCGGGACATCGAACACCGGGGAGCTGTTTTTT. Translating it yields CASTRGTSNTGELFF.

In this sample, this clonotype turned up a few times. This chain's CDR3 is CSVEIIGGGYTGELFF. CDR3 sequence (DNA): TGCAGCGTTGAAATAATAGGTGGAGGGTATACCGGGGAGCTGTTTTTT. V gene TRBV29-1 combines with J gene TRBJ2-2; a possible D gene is TRBD2 (6 bases). V lost 2 bases to trimming and J lost 5 bases, with 18 bases between them. This CDR3 has 16 residues. Per germline, CDR1 SQVTM and CDR2 ANQGSEA.

This clonotype has at least ten counts. The chain recombines TRBV2 with TRBJ2-7, with 7 positions matching TRBD2. The CDR3 contains 12 residues. V lost 11 bases and J lost 3; bases outside the gene matches: 7. CDR1 is SNHLY, CDR2 FYNNEI, per germline. The DNA for the CDR3 is TGTGCCTTAACCGGGACTAACTACGAGCAGTACTTC. This gives the protein CALTGTNYEQYF.

This clonotype was observed at least ten times. V gene TRBV7-9 combines with J gene TRBJ2-7; D perhaps matches TRBD1 (7 bases). The germline V and J ends were trimmed by 2 bases and 3 bases, with 11 bases remaining between them. The CDR3 sequence is 14 residues long. Germline V gene sequence: CDR1 SEHNR, CDR2 FQNEAQ (reference sequence). The CDR3 nucleotides are TGTGCCAGCAGCTTACAGGGGGAGGACTACGAGCAGTACTTC. It specifies CASSLQGEDYEQYF.

This clonotype was detected ten times or more. CDR3 residues: CASSLGLGSEQFF. In DNA, the CDR3 is TGTGCCAGCAGCCTCGGACTAGGTTCTGAGCAGTTCTTC. This chain uses TRBV7-2 with TRBJ2-1; TRBD2 agrees at 7 bases. From germline, CDR1 is SGHTA and CDR2 FQGNSA. The CDR3 length is 13 residues. The junction had 7 bases not matched to a gene; V was cut back by 5 bases and J by 9 bases.

This clonotype was counted between two and nine times. The CDR3 region is CSATQETQYF. CDR3 bases: TGCAGTGCGACTCAAGAGACCCAGTACTTC. The chain combines TRBV20-1 with TRBJ2-5; D ambiguous. CDR3 size: 10 residues. Germline CDR1 is DFQATT and CDR2 is SNEGSKA (reference sequence). Between the trimmed V and J ends, which lost 6 bases and 2 bases, there was a span of 4 bases.

This clonotype was seen at least ten times. This chain uses TRBV3-1 with TRBJ2-7; no firm D call. The CDR3 spans 14 residues. Germline V lookup: CDR1 LGHDT, CDR2 YNNKEL (reference sequence). Trimming took 1 base from V and 0 from J, leaving 7 bases between them. The CDR3 DNA is TGTGCCAGCAGCCAAGTGGGCAACTCCTACGAGCAGTACTTC. It codes for CASSQVGNSYEQYF.

Ten or more counts support this clonotype. The rearrangement uses TRBV29-1 and TRBJ1-1; D is perhaps TRBD1 (5 bases). Germline-derived CDR1 and CDR2 are SQVTM and ANQGSEA. This CDR3 has 10 amino acids. Trimming took 6 bases from V and 10 from J, leaving 12 bases between them. CDR3 in DNA: TGCAGCGTGGGGGGGTTTACAGCTTTCTTT. It translates to CSVGGFTAFF.

This clonotype was found many times. The V and J genes are TRBV3-1 and TRBJ2-3, with D uncertain. Trimming pared 4 bases from V and 3 bases from J, leaving 14 bases between. This CDR3 spans 15 amino acids. Germline V CDR1 and CDR2: LGHDT, YNNKEL (reference sequence). CDR3 nucleotide sequence: TGTGCCAGCAGCCCCCTTATGAGCGTAACAGATACGCAGTATTTT. It encodes CASSPLMSVTDTQYF.

This clonotype was observed many times. The genes are TRBV6-1 and TRBJ2-7, with D perhaps TRBD2 (5 bases). The germline gives CDR1 MNHNS, CDR2 SASEGT. V was pared by 1 base and J by 4 bases, with 11 bases between. The CDR3 has 14 residues. CDR3 loop: CASSEVAGQYEQYF. The CDR3 DNA is TGTGCCAGCAGTGAAGTGGCGGGCCAATACGAGCAGTACTTC.

This clonotype was counted between two and nine times. This sequence joins TRBV18 and TRBJ2-7; 9 nucleotides match TRBD1. The CDR3 is 14 residues long. With 3 bases clipped from V and 6 bases from J, the junction kept 6 bases outside the gene matches. The V gene's germline CDR1 is KGHSH and CDR2 LQKENI. Written as DNA, the CDR3 is TGTGCCAGCTCACCCGCGACAGGGGGGTTCGAGCAGTACTTC. Translating it yields CASSPATGGFEQYF.

In regard to this clonotype: At one end, the junction sequence differs from germline, possibly due to a read error. The chain uses TRBV5-1 and TRBJ2-7, with 12 bases matching TRBD1. The CDR3 has 13 residues. Germline CDR1 is SGHRS and CDR2 is YFSETQ. The DNA for the CDR3 is TGCACCAGCGGGGACAGGGGGCCCTACGAGCAGTACTTC. This gives the protein CTSGDRGPYEQYF.

This clonotype has a count of ten or more. The V call is TRBV7-2, the J call TRBJ2-7; TRBD2 aligns across 7 bases. CDR1 and CDR2 (germline): SGHTA, FQGNSA. Unmatched junction bases numbered 14, after V lost 3 bases and J lost 0 bases. CDR3 length equals 18 residues. The CDR3 nucleotides are TGTGCCAGCAGCTTCGTACTAGGTTGGGGGGGAAGCTCCTACGAGCAGTACTTC. It codes for CASSFVLGWGGSSYEQYF.

The rearrangement uses TRBV4-1 and TRBJ2-3, with TRBD1 matching 10 bases. Germline assignment: CDR1 MGHRA and CDR2 YSYEKL. The CDR3 totals 16 residues. V lost 2 bases to trimming and J lost 2 bases; unmatched junction nucleotides: 4. In DNA form, the CDR3 reads TGCGCCAGCAGCCAACGGGACAGGGGAGTCACAGATACGCAGTATTTT. Translated, it gives CASSQRDRGVTDTQYF.

The chain combines TRBV6-5 with TRBJ1-1; the D gene is possibly TRBD1 (5 bases). The length of the CDR3 is 15 residues. Trimming pared 4 bases from V and 5 bases from J, leaving 17 bases between. Looked up from germline, CDR1 is MNHEY and CDR2 is SVGAGI. The CDR3 spells CASSFTPTWGTEAFF. The CDR3 bases are TGTGCCAGCAGTTTTACCCCGACCTGGGGGACTGAAGCTTTCTTT.

The table lists this clonotype with a few counts. This chain joins TRBV6-5 and TRBJ1-5; 7 bases match TRBD1. This CDR3 has 15 residues. Germline assignment: CDR1 MNHEY and CDR2 SVGAGI. V trimming: 4 bases; J trimming: 6 bases; junction bases outside the gene matches: 9. In DNA, the CDR3 is TGTGCCAGCAGTTCGGACAGGTTGCTCAGTCAGCCCCAGCATTTT. This encodes CASSSDRLLSQPQHF.

In the case of this clonotype: A much larger clone differs by one base, so this may be a read error. This chain connects TRBV6-1 to TRBJ2-3; D not resolved. The CDR3 has 16 amino acids. CDR1 is MNHNS, CDR2 SASEGT, per germline. V was shortened by 6 bases and J by 2 bases, with 18 bases between the two germline ends. The CDR3, as DNA: TGTGCCAGCAGCCCCGAAGGGCTCCATACCACAGATACGCAGTATTTT. This gives the protein CASSPEGLHTTDTQYF.